The 32 T cell receptor beta chains below come from one sample, sequenced in a study of T cell responses to AZD1222 COVID-19 vaccine. Produced via immunoSEQ multiplex PCR; TCRdb's table is partial and in-frame only. The sample includes 150,000 to 200,000 clones, about nine tenths of them seen just once. Specimen: peripheral blood, collected on day 0 of MenACWY control vaccination. The receptors were sampled from an adult in good health.

The V call is TRBV19, the J call TRBJ2-2, with 7 bases identical to TRBD2. Per germline, CDR1 LNHDA and CDR2 SQIVND (reference sequence). The CDR3 contains 18 residues. V shed 6 bases, J shed 5 bases, and the junction held 18 bases outside the gene matches. In DNA form, the CDR3 reads TGTGCCAGTAGGGTGAGTGGCGCAGGACTAGGAGGGACCGGGGAGCTGTTTTTT. The encoded protein is CASRVSGAGLGGTGELFF.

V gene TRBV5-1 combines with J gene TRBJ1-5, with D unresolved. Looked up from germline, CDR1 is SGHRS and CDR2 is YFSETQ. Deletions cut 0 bases from V and 7 bases from J, with 14 bases between. The CDR3 sequence is 15 residues long. CDR3 coding DNA: TGCGCCAGCAGCTTGGAAGGGCTGGCGGGCCAGCCCCAGCATTTT. This gives the protein CASSLEGLAGQPQHF.

This chain connects TRBV7-2 to TRBJ2-5; 10 bases match TRBD2. V trimming: 5 bases; J trimming: 4 bases; junction bases outside the gene matches: 4. The CDR3 covers 14 residues. CDR1 and CDR2 (germline): SGHTA, FQGNSA. CDR3 loop: CASSPLAGAETQYF. CDR3 in DNA: TGTGCCAGCAGCCCCCTAGCGGGAGCAGAGACCCAGTACTTC.

The chain recombines TRBV27 with TRBJ1-2; a weak D match, TRBD1 (6 bases). The V gene lost 4 bases and the J gene lost 4 bases, with 10 bases spanning the gap. This CDR3 contains 13 residues. CDR1 is MNHEY, CDR2 SMNVEV, per germline (reference sequence). The CDR3 DNA follows: TGTGCCAGCAGTTGGGGGCTCACCTATGGCTACACCTTC. Translating it yields CASSWGLTYGYTF.

This clone has only one observation. This sequence joins TRBV30 and TRBJ1-2, with 9 bases identical to TRBD1. This CDR3 is 13 amino acids long. Trimming cost V 8 bases and J 4 bases; bases outside gene matches: 8. CDR1 and CDR2 (germline): GTSNPN, SVGIG (reference sequence). CDR3 sequence (DNA): TGTGCCAAAACAGGGGGCGCAGGCTATGGCTACACCTTC. Residues: CAKTGGAGYGYTF.

The rearrangement uses TRBV6-5 and TRBJ2-1; D unresolved. V dropped 4 bases and J dropped 2 bases, with 3 bases sitting between them. The CDR3 contains 12 residues. Germline V lookup: CDR1 MNHEY, CDR2 SVGAGI. The DNA for the CDR3 is TGTGCCAGCAGTTTACCCTACAATGAGCAGTTCTTC. It yields the protein CASSLPYNEQFF.

CDR3 sequence (DNA): TGTGCCAGCCTTCGGTCCTATAGCAATCAGCCCCAGCATTTT. This translates into CASLRSYSNQPQHF. The chain recombines TRBV28 with TRBJ1-5, with unresolved D. This CDR3 spans 14 amino acids. Germline V lookup: CDR1 MDHEN, CDR2 SYDVKM. With 8 bases removed from V and 0 bases from J, the gap between germline ends came to 11 bases.

The gene calls are TRBV5-6 and TRBJ1-3; D is undetermined. This CDR3 has 14 residues. Trimming left V 2 bases short and J 0 bases short, with 6 bases between. Germline V gene sequence: CDR1 SGHDT, CDR2 YYEEEE. In DNA form, the CDR3 reads TGTGCCAGCAGCTTTGGCGTCTCTGGAAACACCATATATTTT. Its translation: CASSFGVSGNTIYF.

This chain uses TRBV27 with TRBJ2-2; 8 positions agree with TRBD1. J lost 3 bases, V lost 6 bases, and 9 bases had no gene match. This CDR3 region has 16 residues. CDR1 is MNHEY, CDR2 SMNVEV, per germline (reference sequence). CDR3 in amino acids: CASRQGRTGYTGELFF. In nucleotides, the CDR3 is TGTGCCAGCAGACAGGGGAGGACAGGGTACACCGGGGAGCTGTTTTTT.

This chain connects TRBV11-2 to TRBJ2-5, with TRBD1 matching over 9 bases. This CDR3 comprises 17 residues. In germline, CDR1 is SGHAT, CDR2 FQNNGV. V trimming: 3 bases; J trimming: 4 bases; junction bases outside the gene matches: 12. This chain's CDR3 is CASSFGTGHSRLETQYF. In DNA, the CDR3 is TGTGCCAGCAGCTTCGGGACAGGGCATTCCCGATTAGAGACCCAGTACTTC. The variable domain in full, with the rest retrieved from reference TRBV11-2 and TRBJ2-5, is EAGVAQSPRYKIIEKRQSVAFWCNPISGHATLYWYQQILGQGPKLLIQFQNNGVVDDSQLPKDRFSAERLKGVDSTLKIQPAKLEDSAVYLCASSFGTGHSRLETQYFGPGTRLLVL.

V and J are TRBV11-2 and TRBJ1-6; D not certain. V lost 1 base to trimming and J lost 10 bases, with 14 bases between them. Germline lookup yields CDR1 SGHAT and CDR2 FQNNGV. CDR3 length equals 15 residues. CDR3 sequence: CASSLGVKKDSPLHF. CDR3 nucleotide sequence: TGTGCCAGCAGCTTAGGCGTCAAAAAGGACTCACCCCTCCACTTT.

This clone was recorded once. V usage is TRBV6-1 and J usage is TRBJ1-3; the D gene is possibly TRBD1 (5 bases). V was pared by 2 bases and J by 8 bases, with 13 bases between. CDR1 and CDR2 (germline): MNHNS, SASEGT. This CDR3 region has 14 residues. CDR3 protein: CASSETGLTDTIYF. In DNA, the CDR3 is TGTGCCAGCAGTGAAACAGGCTTAACGGACACCATATATTTT.

Notes on this clone: The junction differs from germline at one of its ends, possibly a read error. The rearrangement links TRBV7-9 to TRBJ2-1, with 7 bases fitting TRBD2. Germline V lookup: CDR1 SEHNR, CDR2 FQNEAQ (reference sequence). The CDR3 has 12 amino acids. Here the CDR3 reads CASSLGPGAGVF. In nucleotides, the CDR3 is TGTGCCAGCAGCTTAGGGCCCGGGGCGGGGGTCTTC.

This clone has more than one count but fewer than ten. The chain uses TRBV9 and TRBJ1-2; D may be TRBD1 (5 bases). V lost 3 bases, J lost 3 bases, and 18 bases lay in between. Per germline, CDR1 SGDLS and CDR2 YYNGEE. The CDR3 has 16 amino acids. This CDR3 is CASSDPGRGKDYGYTF. In nucleotides, the CDR3 is TGTGCCAGCAGCGATCCGGGAAGGGGTAAGGACTATGGCTACACCTTC.

A note on this clone: Different DNA sequences within this sample yield the same CDR3. This chain connects TRBV7-9 to TRBJ1-3; D remains unclear. With 1 base removed from V and 0 bases from J, the gap between germline ends came to 7 bases. The CDR3 has 15 amino acids. CDR1 and CDR2 from the germline V gene are SEHNR and FQNEAQ (reference sequence). The DNA of the CDR3 is TGTGCCAGCAGCTTAGGAGACAACTCTGGAAACACCATATATTTT. Protein: CASSLGDNSGNTIYF.

The gene calls are TRBV6-1 and TRBJ1-1; D gene ambiguous. CDR3 length: 14 amino acids. CDR1 and CDR2 from the germline V gene are MNHNS and SASEGT. V dropped 2 bases and J dropped 2 bases, with 9 bases sitting between them. The CDR3 DNA is TGTGCCAGCAGTGAAAGGGCAGAAAACACTGAAGCTTTCTTT. Its translation: CASSERAENTEAFF.

This rearrangement joins TRBV28 to TRBJ2-7; D is ambiguous. The CDR3 covers 14 residues. CDR1 is MDHEN, CDR2 SYDVKM, per germline. V was shortened by 3 bases and J by 5 bases, with 14 bases between the two germline ends. The DNA of the CDR3 is TGTGCCAGCAGTTTTAGCCGGACGTTCAACGAGCAGTACTTC. The encoded protein is CASSFSRTFNEQYF.

The chain combines TRBV10-3 with TRBJ1-2; D is uncertain. CDR1 and CDR2 (germline): ENHRY, SYGVKD. The CDR3 has 11 residues. Trimming removed 3 bases from V and 6 bases from J, with 5 bases in between. As DNA, the CDR3 is TGTGCCATCAGTGACTTGGATGGCTACACCTTC. It encodes CAISDLDGYTF.

This clone was detected only once. The rearrangement uses TRBV30 and TRBJ2-7; possible D gene TRBD1, 5 bases. V was cut by 3 bases and J by 2 bases, with 11 bases left in between. Germline V gene data show CDR1 as GTSNPN and CDR2 as SVGIG (reference sequence). This CDR3 contains 13 residues. CDR3 in amino acids: CAWREQGAYEQYF. The CDR3 DNA follows: TGTGCCTGGAGGGAGCAAGGGGCCTACGAGCAGTACTTC.

The chain joins TRBV4-1 to TRBJ2-1, with 10 bases aligning to TRBD2. The CDR3 has 16 amino acids. V lost 0 bases to trimming and J lost 10 bases; unmatched junction nucleotides: 9. Germline CDR1 MGHRA, CDR2 YSYEKL. CDR3 DNA: TGCGCCAGCAGCCAAGACGAACTAGCGGGGCGTTGGGAGCAGTTCTTC. Translation gives CASSQDELAGRWEQFF.

The CDR3 DNA reads TGTGCCAGTAGTGTCGGGAACCTCGCAGATACGCAGTATTTT. This gives the protein CASSVGNLADTQYF. The V gene is TRBV19, the J gene TRBJ2-3; weak D call: TRBD2 (5 bases). V was trimmed by 5 bases and J by 4 bases, leaving 13 bases between them. Germline-derived CDR1 and CDR2 are LNHDA and SQIVND (reference sequence). The CDR3 extends over 14 amino acids.

V usage is TRBV9 and J usage is TRBJ2-1, with TRBD1 matching over 9 bases. The CDR3 runs 12 residues. In germline, CDR1 is SGDLS, CDR2 YYNGEE. After removal of 3 bases from V and 15 bases from J, the junction contained 7 bases not matched to a gene. This CDR3 is CASSGSGTGWFF. The CDR3 DNA follows: TGTGCCAGCAGCGGGTCCGGGACAGGGTGGTTCTTC.

The chain uses TRBV18 and TRBJ2-5; TRBD1 is a possible D gene (6 bases). Germline V gives CDR1 KGHSH, CDR2 LQKENI. The V end lost 8 bases, the J end lost 1 base, and 11 bases lay between the germline ends. CDR3 length: 13 residues. The CDR3 is CASGGQSQETQYF. The CDR3 DNA is TGTGCCAGCGGAGGACAGAGCCAAGAGACCCAGTACTTC.

As concerns this clone: Other DNA sequences in this specimen translate into the identical CDR3. This sequence joins TRBV5-1 and TRBJ2-1, with D uncertain. CDR1 is SGHRS and CDR2 is YFSETQ in the germline V gene. Trimming removed 4 bases from V and 2 bases from J, with 7 bases in between. The length of the CDR3 is 13 residues. This CDR3 reads CASSLNPYNEQFF. CDR3 nucleotide sequence: TGCGCCAGCAGCCTGAACCCCTACAATGAGCAGTTCTTC.

The chain recombines TRBV28 with TRBJ1-2, with 8 nucleotides matching TRBD1. The CDR3 covers 14 residues. The trim removed 6 bases at V and 4 bases at J, leaving 7 bases unmatched. Germline V gene lookup returns CDR1 MDHEN and CDR2 SYDVKM. The CDR3 nucleotides are TGTGCCAGCAGCTCCCCAGGGGGCGGCTATGGCTACACCTTC. Translating gives CASSSPGGGYGYTF.

The chain carries TRBV6-5 and TRBJ2-7; D ambiguous. Germline CDR1 MNHEY, CDR2 SVGAGI. The CDR3 contains 15 residues. V was shortened by 0 bases and J by 0 bases, with 9 bases between the two germline ends. The CDR3 reads CASSYSGRNSYEQYF. For the CDR3, the DNA is TGTGCCAGCAGTTACTCAGGACGGAACTCCTACGAGCAGTACTTC.

This clone was observed a handful of times. The rearrangement links TRBV7-9 to TRBJ1-4; 10 nucleotides match TRBD1. Germline lookup yields CDR1 SEHNR and CDR2 FQNEAQ (reference sequence). Unmatched junction bases numbered 3, after V lost 4 bases and J lost 7 bases. The CDR3 covers 14 residues. The CDR3 loop is CASSSGQGFEKLFF. The CDR3 coding sequence is TGTGCCAGCAGCTCGGGACAGGGGTTTGAAAAACTGTTTTTT.

The chain links TRBV6-2 or TRBV6-3 to TRBJ2-7, with TRBD2 identical over 10 bases. Germline V gives CDR1 MNHEY, CDR2 SVGEGT. Trimming took 6 bases from V and 2 from J; bases not matched to a gene: 4. CDR3 size: 14 residues. The CDR3 bases are TGTGCCAGCAGCAGGACTAGCGGCCCCTACGAGCAGTACTTC. It specifies CASSRTSGPYEQYF.

The rearrangement links TRBV2 to TRBJ2-7; 12 bases are shared with TRBD2. The germline V gene encodes CDR1 SNHLY and CDR2 FYNNEI. The CDR3 is 15 amino acids. Losses at the gene ends were 2 bases for V and 3 bases for J; bases not matched to a gene: 2. The CDR3: CASSERLAGDYEQYF. CDR3 coding DNA: TGTGCCAGCAGTGAAAGACTAGCGGGGGACTACGAGCAGTACTTC.

The J gene is TRBJ2-2, the V gene TRBV4-3; 12 positions agree with TRBD2. Germline V lookup: CDR1 LGHNA, CDR2 YSLEER. There are 19 residues in the CDR3. The J segment lost 3 bases and the V segment lost 0 bases, leaving 8 bases of the junction unmatched. For the CDR3, the DNA is TGCGCCAGCAGCCAAGATTCGACTAGCGGGGGAGCCGACACCGGGGAGCTGTTTTTT. Protein sequence: CASSQDSTSGGADTGELFF.

V gene TRBV10-3 combines with J gene TRBJ2-1; 7 bases fit TRBD2. The CDR3 spans 13 residues. With 7 bases clipped from V and 5 bases from J, the junction kept 5 bases outside the gene matches. CDR1 is ENHRY, CDR2 SYGVKD, per germline. The CDR3 sequence: CAITGLGDNEQFF. CDR3 sequence (DNA): TGTGCCATCACCGGACTAGGGGACAATGAGCAGTTCTTC.

The genes are TRBV7-9 and TRBJ2-3; unclear D gene. CDR1 SEHNR and CDR2 FQNEAQ come from the germline V gene (reference sequence). Trimming took 1 base from V and 0 from J, leaving 8 bases between them. The CDR3 extends over 15 amino acids. The CDR3 loop is CASSLEGSSTDTQYF. DNA for the CDR3: TGTGCCAGCAGCTTAGAGGGCTCTAGCACAGATACGCAGTATTTT.